This T cell receptor beta chain was profiled in a study of cytomegalovirus exposure and HLA in healthy donors. Points from the study as a whole: Most TCR sequences were seen very rarely across donors, but some public TCRs occurred in many.

The donors were in the approximately 120-subject validation cohort; that cohort was separate from the approximately 700-subject first cohort. Some clones are missing from TCRdb's copy, which holds only in-frame ones; the method was immunoSEQ multiplex PCR. The sample yields 230,000 or so clones, about 86% seen once. On this clone: Its antigen is not identified.

Trimming cost V 5 bases and J 5 bases, with 15 bases left between them. The CDR3 is 15 residues long. Per the germline V gene, CDR1 is SGHTA and CDR2 is FQGTGA. The sample was PBMCs. This sequence joins TRBV7-3 and TRBJ1-4; D ambiguous. The TCR was taken from a woman between 18 and 30 years old in good health and CMV-seronegative. The chain's CDR3 is CASSPGILSNEKLFF. The CDR3 nucleotides read TGTGCCAGCAGCCCCGGGATCCTCTCGAATGAAAAACTGTTTTTT.